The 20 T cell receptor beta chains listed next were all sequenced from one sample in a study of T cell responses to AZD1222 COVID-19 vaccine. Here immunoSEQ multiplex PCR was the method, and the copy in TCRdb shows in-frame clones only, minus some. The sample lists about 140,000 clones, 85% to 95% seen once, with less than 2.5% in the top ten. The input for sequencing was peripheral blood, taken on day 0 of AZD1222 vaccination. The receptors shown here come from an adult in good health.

Here the CDR3 reads CAWSIGQGGHEQYF. The CDR3 nucleotides read TGTGCCTGGAGTATAGGACAGGGGGGCCACGAGCAGTACTTC. This rearrangement joins TRBV30 to TRBJ2-7; 10 bases fit TRBD1. Germline lookup yields CDR1 GTSNPN and CDR2 SVGIG (reference sequence). Trimming cost V 2 bases and J 5 bases; bases outside gene matches: 6. The CDR3 length is 14 residues.

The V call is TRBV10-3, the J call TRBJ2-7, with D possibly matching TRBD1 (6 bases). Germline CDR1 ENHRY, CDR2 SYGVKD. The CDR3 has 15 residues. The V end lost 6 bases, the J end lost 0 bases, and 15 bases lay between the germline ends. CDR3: CAISRQAFDSYEQYF. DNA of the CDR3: TGTGCCATCAGCAGACAGGCATTCGACTCCTACGAGCAGTACTTC.

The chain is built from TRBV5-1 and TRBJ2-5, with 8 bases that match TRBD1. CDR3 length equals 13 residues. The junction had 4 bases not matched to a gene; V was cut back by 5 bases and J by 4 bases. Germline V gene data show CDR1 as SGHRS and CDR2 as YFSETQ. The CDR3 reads CASSTDRGETQYF. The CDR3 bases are TGCGCCAGCAGTACAGACAGGGGAGAGACCCAGTACTTC. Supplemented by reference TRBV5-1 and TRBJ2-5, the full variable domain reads KAGVTQTPRYLIKTRGQQVTLSCSPISGHRSVSWYQQTPGQGLQFLFEYFSETQRNKGNFPGRFSGRQFSNSRSEMNVSTLELGDSALYLCASSTDRGETQYFGPGTRLLVL.

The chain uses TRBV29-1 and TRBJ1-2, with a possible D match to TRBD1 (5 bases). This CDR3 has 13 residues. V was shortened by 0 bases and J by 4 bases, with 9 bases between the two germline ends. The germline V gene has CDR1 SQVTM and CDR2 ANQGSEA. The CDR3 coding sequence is TGCAGCGTTGAAGAGGAAGACAGCTATGGCTACACCTTC. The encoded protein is CSVEEEDSYGYTF. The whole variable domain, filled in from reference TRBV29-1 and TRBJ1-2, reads SAVISQKPSRDICQRGTSLTIQCQVDSQVTMMFWYRQQPGQSLTLIATANQGSEATYESGFVIDKFPISRPNLTFSTLTVSNMSPEDSSIYLCSVEEEDSYGYTFGSGTRLTVV.

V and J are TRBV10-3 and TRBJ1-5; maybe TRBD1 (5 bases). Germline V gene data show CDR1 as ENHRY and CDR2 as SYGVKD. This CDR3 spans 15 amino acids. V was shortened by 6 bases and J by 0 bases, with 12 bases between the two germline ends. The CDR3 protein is CAIRKGTDSNQPQHF. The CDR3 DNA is TGTGCCATCAGAAAAGGGACGGATAGCAATCAGCCCCAGCATTTT.

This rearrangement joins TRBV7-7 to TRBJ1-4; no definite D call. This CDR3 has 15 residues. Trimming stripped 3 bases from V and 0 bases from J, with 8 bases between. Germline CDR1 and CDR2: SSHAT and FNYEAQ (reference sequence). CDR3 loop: CASSLSASTNEKLFF. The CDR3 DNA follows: TGTGCCAGCAGCTTGTCCGCATCAACTAATGAAAAACTGTTTTTT.

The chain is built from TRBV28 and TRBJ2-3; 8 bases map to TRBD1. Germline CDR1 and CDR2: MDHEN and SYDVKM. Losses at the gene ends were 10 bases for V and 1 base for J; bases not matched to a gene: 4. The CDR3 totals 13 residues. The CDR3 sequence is CATGGQGTDTQYF. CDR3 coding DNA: TGTGCCACCGGGGGACAGGGCACAGATACGCAGTATTTT.

CDR3 sequence (DNA): TGCGCCAGCCGTGGGGCGGGACTAGAGGCCGGGGAGCTGTTTTTT. Amino acid sequence: CASRGAGLEAGELFF. The rearrangement uses TRBV5-1 and TRBJ2-2; TRBD2 matches 8 bases. The CDR3 has 15 residues. Germline lookup yields CDR1 SGHRS and CDR2 YFSETQ. J lost 6 bases, V lost 7 bases, and 11 bases had no gene match.

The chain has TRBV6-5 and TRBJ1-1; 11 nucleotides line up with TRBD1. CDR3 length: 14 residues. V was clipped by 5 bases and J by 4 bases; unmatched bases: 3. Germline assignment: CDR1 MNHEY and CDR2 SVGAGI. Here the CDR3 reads CASSSGTGGTEAFF. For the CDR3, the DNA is TGTGCCAGCAGTAGCGGGACAGGGGGCACTGAAGCTTTCTTT.

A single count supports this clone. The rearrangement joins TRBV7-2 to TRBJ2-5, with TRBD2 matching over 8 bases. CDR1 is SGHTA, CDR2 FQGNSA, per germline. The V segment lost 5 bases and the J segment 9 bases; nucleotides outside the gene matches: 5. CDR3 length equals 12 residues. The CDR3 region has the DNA TGTGCCAGCAGCCCTTATAGCGGGGCCCAGTACTTC. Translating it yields CASSPYSGAQYF.

The CDR3: CASRRDPGYYSNQPQHF. The CDR3 DNA is TGTGCCAGCAGGAGAGACCCAGGGTACTATAGCAATCAGCCCCAGCATTTT. The rearrangement joins TRBV2 to TRBJ1-5, with D perhaps matching TRBD1 (5 bases). Looked up from germline, CDR1 is SNHLY and CDR2 is FYNNEI. The CDR3 covers 17 residues. V lost 6 bases to trimming and J lost 0 bases, with 18 bases between them.

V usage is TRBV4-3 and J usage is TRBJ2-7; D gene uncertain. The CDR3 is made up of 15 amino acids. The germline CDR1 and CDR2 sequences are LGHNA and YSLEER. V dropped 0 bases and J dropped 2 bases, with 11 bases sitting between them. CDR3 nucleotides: TGCGCCAGCAGCCAAGAATCGAGTATAACCTACGAGCAGTACTTC. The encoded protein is CASSQESSITYEQYF.

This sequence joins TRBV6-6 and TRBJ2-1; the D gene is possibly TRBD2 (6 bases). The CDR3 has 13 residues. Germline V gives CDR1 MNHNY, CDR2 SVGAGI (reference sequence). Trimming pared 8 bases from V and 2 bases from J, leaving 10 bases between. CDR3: CASCPGAYNEQFF. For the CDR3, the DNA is TGTGCCAGCTGTCCGGGGGCCTACAATGAGCAGTTCTTC.

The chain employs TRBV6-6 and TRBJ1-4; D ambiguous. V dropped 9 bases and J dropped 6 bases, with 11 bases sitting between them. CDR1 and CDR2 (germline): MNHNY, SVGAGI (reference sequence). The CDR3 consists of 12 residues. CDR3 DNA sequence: TGTGCCAGTCGGAGAGATTATGAAAAACTGTTTTTT. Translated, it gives CASRRDYEKLFF.

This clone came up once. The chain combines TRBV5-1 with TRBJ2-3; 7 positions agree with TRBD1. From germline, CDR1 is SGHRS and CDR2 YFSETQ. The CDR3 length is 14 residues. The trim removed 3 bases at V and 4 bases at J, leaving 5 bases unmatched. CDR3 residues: CASSWGQPPDTQYF. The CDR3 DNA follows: TGCGCCAGCAGCTGGGGACAGCCGCCAGATACGCAGTATTTT. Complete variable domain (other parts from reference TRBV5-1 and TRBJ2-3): KAGVTQTPRYLIKTRGQQVTLSCSPISGHRSVSWYQQTPGQGLQFLFEYFSETQRNKGNFPGRFSGRQFSNSRSEMNVSTLELGDSALYLCASSWGQPPDTQYFGPGTRLTVL.

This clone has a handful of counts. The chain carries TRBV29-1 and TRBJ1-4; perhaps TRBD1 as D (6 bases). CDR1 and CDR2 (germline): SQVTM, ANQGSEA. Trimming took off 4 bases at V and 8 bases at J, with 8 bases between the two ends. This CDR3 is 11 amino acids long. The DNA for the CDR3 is TGCAGCGTTGGAAGGGGGGAAAAACTGTTTTTT. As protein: CSVGRGEKLFF. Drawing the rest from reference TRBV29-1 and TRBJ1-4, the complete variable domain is SAVISQKPSRDICQRGTSLTIQCQVDSQVTMMFWYRQQPGQSLTLIATANQGSEATYESGFVIDKFPISRPNLTFSTLTVSNMSPEDSSIYLCSVGRGEKLFFGSGTQLSVL.

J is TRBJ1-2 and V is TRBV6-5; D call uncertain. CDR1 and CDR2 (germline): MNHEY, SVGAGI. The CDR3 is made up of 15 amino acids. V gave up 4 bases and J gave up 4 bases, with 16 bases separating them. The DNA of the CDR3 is TGTGCCAGCAGTTCAATCGGACGGTCGGCCTATGGCTACACCTTC. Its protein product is CASSSIGRSAYGYTF.

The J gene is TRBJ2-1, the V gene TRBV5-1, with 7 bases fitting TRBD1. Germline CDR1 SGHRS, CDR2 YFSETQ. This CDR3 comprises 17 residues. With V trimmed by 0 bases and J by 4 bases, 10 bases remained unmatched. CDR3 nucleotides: TGCGCCAGCAGCTTGGAGGCACAAGGGGGCGGGTACAATGAGCAGTTCTTC. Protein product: CASSLEAQGGGYNEQFF.

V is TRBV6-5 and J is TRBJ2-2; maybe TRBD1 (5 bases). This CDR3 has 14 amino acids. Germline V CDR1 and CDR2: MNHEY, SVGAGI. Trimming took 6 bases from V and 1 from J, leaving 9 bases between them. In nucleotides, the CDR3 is TGTGCCAGCAGAGCTGGACAGAACACCGGGGAGCTGTTTTTT. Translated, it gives CASRAGQNTGELFF.

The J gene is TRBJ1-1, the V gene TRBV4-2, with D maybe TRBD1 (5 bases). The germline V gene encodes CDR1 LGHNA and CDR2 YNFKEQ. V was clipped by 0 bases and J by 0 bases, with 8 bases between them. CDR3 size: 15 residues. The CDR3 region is CASSQERTLNTEAFF. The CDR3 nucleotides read TGTGCCAGCAGCCAAGAACGGACACTGAACACTGAAGCTTTCTTT.